These 21 T cell receptor beta chains came from one sample sequenced in a study of OX40 agonist ivuxolimab in advanced cancers. The repertoire was sequenced with immunoSEQ multiplex PCR; TCRdb's copy has only in-frame clones and lacks some. The table shows 50,000 to 55,000 clones, with 75% to 90% occurring only once. The input for sequencing was CD4+ or CD8+ T cells sorted from blood, taken in a trial of the OX40 agonist ivuxolimab. These receptors originate from an adult with an advanced solid tumor such as melanoma, head and neck, liver or kidney cancer.

This clone was counted only a few times. CDR3: CASSGTGGAGQYF. CDR3 sequence (DNA): TGTGCCAGCAGTGGAACAGGGGGCGCGGGGCAGTACTTC. This chain uses TRBV6-1 with TRBJ2-7; 9 bases match TRBD1. CDR1 is MNHNS, CDR2 SASEGT, per germline. Trimming took 4 bases from V and 9 from J; bases not matched to a gene: 7. This CDR3 is 13 amino acids long.

The genes are TRBV11-2 and TRBJ2-7; D uncertain. Germline loops: CDR1 SGHAT, CDR2 FQNNGV. CDR3 size: 16 residues. V lost 0 bases to trimming and J lost 0 bases, with 12 bases between them. CDR3 sequence (DNA): TGTGCCAGCAGCTTAGATCCCTTAGGGAACTCCTACGAGCAGTACTTC. It encodes CASSLDPLGNSYEQYF.

This rearrangement joins TRBV18 to TRBJ2-1; the D call may be TRBD1 or TRBD2 (6 bases each). V was clipped by 3 bases and J by 8 bases, with 8 bases between them. Germline assignment: CDR1 KGHSH and CDR2 LQKENI. The CDR3 is made up of 12 amino acids. The CDR3 region is CASSPGGYEQFF. Written as DNA, the CDR3 is TGTGCCAGCTCACCCGGGGGCTATGAGCAGTTCTTC.

The chain recombines TRBV6-6 with TRBJ1-1; no clear D gene. The length of the CDR3 is 15 residues. The V end lost 0 bases, the J end lost 5 bases, and 13 bases lay between the germline ends. Germline-derived CDR1 and CDR2 are MNHNY and SVGAGI (reference sequence). The CDR3 DNA reads TGTGCCAGCAGTTACTCGCGGAGGGCGGCTACTGAAGCTTTCTTT. It translates to CASSYSRRAATEAFF.

The chain employs TRBV6-1 and TRBJ2-3; D not resolved. CDR3 length equals 14 residues. V lost 0 bases and J lost 2, with 6 bases in between. The V gene's germline CDR1 is MNHNS and CDR2 SASEGT. This CDR3 is CASSEAGLTDTQYF. In DNA form, the CDR3 reads TGTGCCAGCAGTGAAGCGGGCCTCACAGATACGCAGTATTTT.

The chain couples TRBV5-1 to TRBJ2-7; D unclear. This CDR3 region has 13 residues. V was clipped by 0 bases and J by 3 bases, with 7 bases between them. Germline lookup yields CDR1 SGHRS and CDR2 YFSETQ. CDR3 loop: CASSLDTHYEQYF. As DNA, the CDR3 is TGCGCCAGCAGCTTGGACACCCACTACGAGCAGTACTTC.

The chain links TRBV6-1 to TRBJ1-4, with 7 nucleotides matching TRBD1. Germline CDR1 MNHNS, CDR2 SASEGT. The CDR3 has 15 amino acids. V shed 4 bases and J 8 bases; nucleotides not matched to a gene: 10. The CDR3, as DNA: TGTGCCAGCAGTGGATGGGACAAGGGGGCGGAAAAACTGTTTTTT. Translation gives CASSGWDKGAEKLFF.

V gene TRBV28 combines with J gene TRBJ2-1; a possible D gene is TRBD1 (5 bases). The germline CDR1 and CDR2 sequences are MDHEN and SYDVKM. V shed 2 bases and J shed 6 bases, with 14 bases lying between them. CDR3 length equals 15 residues. The CDR3 is CASSLPASGFNEQFF. CDR3 nucleotide sequence: TGTGCCAGCAGTTTACCGGCGTCAGGGTTCAATGAGCAGTTCTTC.

This chain connects TRBV5-1 to TRBJ2-7, with a weak D call TRBD1 (5 bases). The CDR3 spans 12 residues. CDR1 and CDR2 from the germline V gene are SGHRS and YFSETQ. V lost 4 bases and J 3 bases, leaving 8 bases between the germline ends. The CDR3 DNA is TGCGCCAGCAGCAGGCAGGGCTACGAGCAGTACTTC. This sequence encodes CASSRQGYEQYF.

The genes are TRBV2 and TRBJ2-6; D might be TRBD2 (6 bases). The germline CDR1 and CDR2 sequences are SNHLY and FYNNEI. CDR3 length: 15 residues. Deletions cut 8 bases from V and 2 bases from J, with 13 bases between. DNA of the CDR3: TGTGCCAGCCTCGCGGAGGGCGCTGGGGCCAACGTCCTGACTTTC. This encodes CASLAEGAGANVLTF.

The genes are TRBV2 and TRBJ2-1; no firm D call. Germline-derived CDR1 and CDR2 are SNHLY and FYNNEI. The CDR3 sequence is 11 residues long. Trimming left V 7 bases short and J 10 bases short, with 11 bases between. The chain's CDR3 is CASTRVDEQFF. Here the CDR3 DNA reads TGTGCCAGCACCCGGGTGGACGAGCAGTTCTTC.

The sample holds a few counts of this clone. The rearrangement joins TRBV7-6 to TRBJ1-4; 7 bases align to TRBD1. With V trimmed by 5 bases and J by 7 bases, 4 bases remained unmatched. In germline, CDR1 is SGHVS, CDR2 FNYEAQ. The CDR3 totals 13 residues. The DNA for the CDR3 is TGTGCCAGCAGCAGTCAGGGGGGTGAAAAACTGTTTTTT. It is translated as CASSSQGGEKLFF.

The rearrangement joins TRBV12-5 to TRBJ1-5, with D uncertain. CDR1 is LGHNT, CDR2 FRNRAP, per germline. This CDR3 is built from 18 residues. V gave up 0 bases and J gave up 5 bases, with 20 bases separating them. The DNA for the CDR3 is TGTGCTAGTGGTTTGGTCCTCACCTCGGGTTGGCAAGATCAGCCCCAGCATTTT. Its protein is CASGLVLTSGWQDQPQHF.

This clone was seen only a few times. The genes are TRBV19 and TRBJ1-4; 10 nucleotides agree with TRBD1. CDR1 LNHDA and CDR2 SQIVND come from the germline V gene (reference sequence). The CDR3 covers 14 residues. The trim removed 6 bases at V and 7 bases at J, leaving 5 bases unmatched. This CDR3 reads CASSGGQGFEKLFF. The CDR3 DNA reads as TGTGCCAGTAGCGGGGGACAGGGGTTTGAAAAACTGTTTTTT.

The rearrangement uses TRBV5-4 and TRBJ1-2; no reliable D call. V was pared by 4 bases and J by 2 bases, with 12 bases between. Germline CDR1 SGHNT, CDR2 YYREEE (reference sequence). The CDR3 runs to 14 residues. For the CDR3, the DNA is TGTGCCAGCAGCAGGAAGGTAGCAAACTATGGCTACACCTTC. It is translated as CASSRKVANYGYTF.

The chain links TRBV6-1 to TRBJ2-7; D is undetermined. This CDR3 spans 10 amino acids. The V gene lost 2 bases and the J gene lost 4 bases, with 0 bases spanning the gap. From germline, CDR1 is MNHNS and CDR2 SASEGT. This CDR3 reads CASSEYEQYF. CDR3 DNA sequence: TGTGCCAGCAGTGAATACGAGCAGTACTTC.

The V and J genes are TRBV6-1 and TRBJ2-1; 8 nucleotides match TRBD1. Germline CDR1 and CDR2: MNHNS and SASEGT. V dropped 0 bases and J dropped 5; count of bases not matched to a gene: 6. The CDR3 runs to 16 residues. For the CDR3, the DNA is TGTGCCAGCAGTGAAGCGCTAACAGGGGGTAACAATGAGCAGTTCTTC. This translates into CASSEALTGGNNEQFF.

The CDR3 DNA reads as TGCGCCAGCTGTCCGACTAGCTTCTACCAAGAGACCCAGTACTTC. Its protein is CASCPTSFYQETQYF. This chain connects TRBV5-1 to TRBJ2-5; 7 bases line up with TRBD2. After removal of 7 bases from V and 0 bases from J, the junction contained 9 bases not matched to a gene. The CDR3 has 15 amino acids. CDR1 and CDR2 (germline): SGHRS, YFSETQ.

This clone has a handful of counts. J is TRBJ1-2 and V is TRBV7-2; D remains unclear. Germline V gene lookup returns CDR1 SGHTA and CDR2 FQGNSA. The CDR3 totals 12 residues. V was clipped by 0 bases and J by 6 bases, with 5 bases between them. The CDR3 DNA follows: TGTGCCAGCAGCTTAGCGCTGGATGGCTACACCTTC. Translating gives CASSLALDGYTF.

The chain carries TRBV7-7 and TRBJ2-3, with TRBD1 identical over 7 bases. V trimming: 5 bases; J trimming: 0 bases; junction bases outside the gene matches: 17. The CDR3 totals 19 residues. The germline V gene has CDR1 SSHAT and CDR2 FNYEAQ (reference sequence). The CDR3 DNA reads as TGTGCCAGCAGCATTACACCGGGACAGCCGATTCCTAGCACAGATACGCAGTATTTT. Protein: CASSITPGQPIPSTDTQYF.

The J gene is TRBJ1-1, the V gene TRBV5-4, with TRBD1 identical over 9 bases. The V gene's germline CDR1 is SGHNT and CDR2 YYREEE (reference sequence). The CDR3 runs 16 residues. V was pared by 3 bases and J by 3 bases, with 9 bases of the junction left unmatched. CDR3 nucleotides: TGTGCCAGCAGCTCTCCAGACAGGGGGAGGGACACTGAAGCTTTCTTT. Its protein is CASSSPDRGRDTEAFF.